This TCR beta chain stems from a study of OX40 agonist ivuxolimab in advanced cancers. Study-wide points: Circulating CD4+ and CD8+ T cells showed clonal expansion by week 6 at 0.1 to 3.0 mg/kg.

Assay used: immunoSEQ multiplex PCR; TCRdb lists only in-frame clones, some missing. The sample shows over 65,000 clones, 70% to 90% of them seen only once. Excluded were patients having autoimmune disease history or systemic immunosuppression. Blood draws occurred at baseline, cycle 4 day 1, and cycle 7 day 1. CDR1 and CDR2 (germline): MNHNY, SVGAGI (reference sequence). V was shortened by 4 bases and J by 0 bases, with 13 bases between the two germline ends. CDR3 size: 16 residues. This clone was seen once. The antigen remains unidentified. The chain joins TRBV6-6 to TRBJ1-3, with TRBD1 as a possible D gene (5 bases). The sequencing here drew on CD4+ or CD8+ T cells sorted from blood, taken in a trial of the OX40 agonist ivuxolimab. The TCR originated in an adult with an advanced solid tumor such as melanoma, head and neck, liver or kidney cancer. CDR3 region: CASSWGIGFSGNTIYF. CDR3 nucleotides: TGTGCCAGCAGTTGGGGGATAGGGTTCTCTGGAAACACCATATATTTT.